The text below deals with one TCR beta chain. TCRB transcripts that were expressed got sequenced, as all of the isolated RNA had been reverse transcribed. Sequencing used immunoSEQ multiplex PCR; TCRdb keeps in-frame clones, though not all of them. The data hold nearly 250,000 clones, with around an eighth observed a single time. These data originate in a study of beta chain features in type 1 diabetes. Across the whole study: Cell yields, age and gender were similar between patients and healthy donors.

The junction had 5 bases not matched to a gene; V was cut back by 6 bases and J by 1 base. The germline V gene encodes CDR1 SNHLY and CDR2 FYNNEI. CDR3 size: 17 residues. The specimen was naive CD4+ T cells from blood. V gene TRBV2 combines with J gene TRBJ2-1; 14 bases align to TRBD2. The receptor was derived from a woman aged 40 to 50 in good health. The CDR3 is CASRIGTSGGSYNEQFF. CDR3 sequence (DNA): TGTGCCAGCAGAATCGGGACTAGCGGGGGTTCCTACAATGAGCAGTTCTTC.